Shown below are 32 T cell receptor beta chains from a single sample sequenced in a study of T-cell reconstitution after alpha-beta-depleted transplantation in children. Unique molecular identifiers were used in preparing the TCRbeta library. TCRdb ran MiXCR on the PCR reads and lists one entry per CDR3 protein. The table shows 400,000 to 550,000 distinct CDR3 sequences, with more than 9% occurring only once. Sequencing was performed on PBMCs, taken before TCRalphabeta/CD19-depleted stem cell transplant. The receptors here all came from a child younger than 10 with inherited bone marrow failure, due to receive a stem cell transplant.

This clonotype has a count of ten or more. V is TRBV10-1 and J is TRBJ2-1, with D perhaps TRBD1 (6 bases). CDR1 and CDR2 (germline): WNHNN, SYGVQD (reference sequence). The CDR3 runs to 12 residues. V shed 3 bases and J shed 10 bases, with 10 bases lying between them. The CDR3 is CASSDPGQEQFF. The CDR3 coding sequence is TGCGCCAGCAGTGACCCTGGACAGGAGCAGTTCTTC.

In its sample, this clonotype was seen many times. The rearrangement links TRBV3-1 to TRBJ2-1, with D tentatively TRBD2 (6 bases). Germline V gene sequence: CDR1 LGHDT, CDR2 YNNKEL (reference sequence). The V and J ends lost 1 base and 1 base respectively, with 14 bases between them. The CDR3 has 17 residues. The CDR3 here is CASSQGYAGGSYNEQFF. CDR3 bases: TGTGCCAGCAGCCAAGGGTACGCCGGGGGTTCCTACAATGAGCAGTTCTTC.

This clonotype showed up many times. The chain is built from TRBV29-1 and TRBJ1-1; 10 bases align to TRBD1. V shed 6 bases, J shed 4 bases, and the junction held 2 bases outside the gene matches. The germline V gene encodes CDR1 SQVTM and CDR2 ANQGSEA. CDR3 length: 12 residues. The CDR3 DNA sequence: TGCAGCGTCCGGACAGGGGGCACTGAAGCTTTCTTT. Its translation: CSVRTGGTEAFF.

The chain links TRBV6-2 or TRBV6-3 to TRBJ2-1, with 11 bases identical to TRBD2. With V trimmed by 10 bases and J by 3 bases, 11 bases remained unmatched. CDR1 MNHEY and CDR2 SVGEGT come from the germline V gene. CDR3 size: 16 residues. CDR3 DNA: TGTGCCACCTCGGTGACTAGCGGGACCAACTACAATGAGCAGTTCTTC. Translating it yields CATSVTSGTNYNEQFF.

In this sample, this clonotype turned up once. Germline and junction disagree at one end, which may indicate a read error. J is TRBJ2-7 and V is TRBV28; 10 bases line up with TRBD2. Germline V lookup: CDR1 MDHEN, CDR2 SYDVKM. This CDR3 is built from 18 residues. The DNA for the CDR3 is TGTGCCAGCAGTTCGTCGCGCGATTTAGCGGGAGGCCCCTACGACCAGTACTTC. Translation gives CASSSSRDLAGGPYDQYF. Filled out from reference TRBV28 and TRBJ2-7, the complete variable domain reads DVKVTQSSRYLVKRTGEKVFLECVQDMDHENMFWYRQDPGLGLRLIYFSYDVKMKEKGDIPEGYSVSREKKERFSLILESASTNQTSMYLCASSSSRDLAGGPYDQYFGPGTRLTVT.

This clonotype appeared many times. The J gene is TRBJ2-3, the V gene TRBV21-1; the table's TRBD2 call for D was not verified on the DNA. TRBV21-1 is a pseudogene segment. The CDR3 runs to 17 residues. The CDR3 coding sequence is TGTGCCAGCAGCAAAGTAGAGCGGGAGGGCCCAGGAGATACGCAGTATTTT. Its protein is CASSKVEREGPGDTQYF.

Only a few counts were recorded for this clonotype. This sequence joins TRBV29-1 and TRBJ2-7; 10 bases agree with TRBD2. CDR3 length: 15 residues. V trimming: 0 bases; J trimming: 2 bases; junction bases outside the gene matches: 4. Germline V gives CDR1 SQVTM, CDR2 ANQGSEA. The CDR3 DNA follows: TGCAGCGTTGAAGATTGGAGCGGGAGGGCCTACGAGCAGTACTTC. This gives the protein CSVEDWSGRAYEQYF.

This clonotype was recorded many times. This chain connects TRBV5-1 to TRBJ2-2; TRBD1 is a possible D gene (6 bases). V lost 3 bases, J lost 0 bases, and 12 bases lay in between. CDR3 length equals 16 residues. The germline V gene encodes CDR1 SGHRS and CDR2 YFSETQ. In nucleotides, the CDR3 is TGCGCCAGCAGCTGGGGGACAAGTTCGAACACCGGGGAGCTGTTTTTT. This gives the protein CASSWGTSSNTGELFF.

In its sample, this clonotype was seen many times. CDR3 sequence reads: CASANWGRNTEAFF. CDR3 DNA: TGTGCCAGCGCAAACTGGGGACGGAACACTGAAGCTTTCTTT. The chain combines TRBV6-1 with TRBJ1-1; possibly TRBD1 for D (5 bases). This CDR3 spans 14 amino acids. The V gene lost 8 bases and the J gene lost 1 base, with 14 bases spanning the gap. Germline lookup yields CDR1 MNHNS and CDR2 SASEGT.

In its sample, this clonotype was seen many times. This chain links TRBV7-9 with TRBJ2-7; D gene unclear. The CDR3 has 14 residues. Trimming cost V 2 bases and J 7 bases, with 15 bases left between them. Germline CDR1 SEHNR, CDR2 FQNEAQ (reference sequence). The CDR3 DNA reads TGTGCCAGCAGCTTATCTATACCCGCGCGGGAGCAGTACTTC. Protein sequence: CASSLSIPAREQYF.

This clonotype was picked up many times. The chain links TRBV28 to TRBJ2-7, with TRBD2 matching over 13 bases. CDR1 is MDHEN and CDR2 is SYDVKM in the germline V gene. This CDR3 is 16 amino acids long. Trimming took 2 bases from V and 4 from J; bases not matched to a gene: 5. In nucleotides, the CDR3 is TGTGCCAGCAGTTTAGGACTAGCGGGAGTTTTTTACGAGCAGTACTTC. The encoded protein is CASSLGLAGVFYEQYF.

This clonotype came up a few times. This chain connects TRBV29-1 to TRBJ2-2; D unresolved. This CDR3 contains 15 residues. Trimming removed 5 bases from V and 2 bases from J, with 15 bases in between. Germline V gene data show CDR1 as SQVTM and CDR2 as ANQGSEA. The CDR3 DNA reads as TGCAGCGTTTTAGCTCCAGGAGTAAACACCGGGGAGCTGTTTTTT. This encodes CSVLAPGVNTGELFF.

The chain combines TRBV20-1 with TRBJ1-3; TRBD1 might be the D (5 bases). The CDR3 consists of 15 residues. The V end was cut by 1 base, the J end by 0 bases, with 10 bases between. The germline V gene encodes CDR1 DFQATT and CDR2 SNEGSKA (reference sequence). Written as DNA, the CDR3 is TGCAGTGCTAGAGCCCGGGGCGACTCTGGAAACACCATATATTTT. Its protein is CSARARGDSGNTIYF.

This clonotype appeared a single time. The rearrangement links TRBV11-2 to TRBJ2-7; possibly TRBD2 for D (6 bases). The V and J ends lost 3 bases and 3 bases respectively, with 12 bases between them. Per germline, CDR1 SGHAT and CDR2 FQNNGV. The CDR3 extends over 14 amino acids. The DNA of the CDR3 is TGTGCCAGCAGCTTCTATTCAGCGGGCTACGAGCAGTACTTC. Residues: CASSFYSAGYEQYF.

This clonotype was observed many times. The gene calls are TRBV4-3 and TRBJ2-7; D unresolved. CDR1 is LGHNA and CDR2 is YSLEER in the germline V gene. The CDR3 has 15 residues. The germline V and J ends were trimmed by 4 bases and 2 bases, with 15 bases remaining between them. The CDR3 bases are TGCGCCAGCAGCCCCGGCATATCCCCCGCCTACGAGCAGTACTTC. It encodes CASSPGISPAYEQYF.

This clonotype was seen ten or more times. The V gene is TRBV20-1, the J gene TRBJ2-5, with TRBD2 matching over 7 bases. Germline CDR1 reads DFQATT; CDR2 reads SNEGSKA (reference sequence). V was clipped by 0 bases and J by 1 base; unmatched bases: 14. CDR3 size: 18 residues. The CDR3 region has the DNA TGCAGTGCTAGAGATTTCGCGGTGTCTAGCGGACGCCAAGAGACCCAGTACTTC. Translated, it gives CSARDFAVSSGRQETQYF.

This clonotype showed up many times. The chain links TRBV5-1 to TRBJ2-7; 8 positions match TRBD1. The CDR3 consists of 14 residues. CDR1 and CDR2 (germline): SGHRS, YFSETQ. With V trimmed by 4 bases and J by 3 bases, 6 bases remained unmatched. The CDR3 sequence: CASSLAGTGYEQYF. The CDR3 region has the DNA TGCGCCAGCAGCCTCGCCGGGACAGGCTACGAGCAGTACTTC. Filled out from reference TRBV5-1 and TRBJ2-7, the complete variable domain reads KAGVTQTPRYLIKTRGQQVTLSCSPISGHRSVSWYQQTPGQGLQFLFEYFSETQRNKGNFPGRFSGRQFSNSRSEMNVSTLELGDSALYLCASSLAGTGYEQYFGPGTRLTVT.

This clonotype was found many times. Here the CDR3 DNA reads TGTGCCACCAGCAGAGAACTTGTGGCCCTCCCGGGACTGAGGACAGATACGCAGTATTTT. Protein sequence: CATSRELVALPGLRTDTQYF. The chain links TRBV15 to TRBJ2-3, with D possibly matching TRBD2 (6 bases). The V end was cut by 0 bases, the J end by 3 bases, with 25 bases between. This CDR3 spans 20 amino acids. Germline V gene lookup returns CDR1 LNHNV and CDR2 YYDKDF (reference sequence).

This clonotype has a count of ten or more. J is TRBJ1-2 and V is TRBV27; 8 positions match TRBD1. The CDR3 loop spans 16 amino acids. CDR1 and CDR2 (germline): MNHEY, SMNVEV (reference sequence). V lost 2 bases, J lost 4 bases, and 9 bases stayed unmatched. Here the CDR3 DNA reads TGTGCCAGCAGTTTAGTACCGGACAGGGCGATCTATGGCTACACCTTC. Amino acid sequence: CASSLVPDRAIYGYTF.

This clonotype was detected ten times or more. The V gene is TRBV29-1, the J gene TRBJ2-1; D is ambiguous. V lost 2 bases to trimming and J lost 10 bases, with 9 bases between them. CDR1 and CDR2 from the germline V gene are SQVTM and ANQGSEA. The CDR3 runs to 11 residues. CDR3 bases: TGCAGCGTTGAACAGTTTGGCGAGCAGTTCTTC. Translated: CSVEQFGEQFF.

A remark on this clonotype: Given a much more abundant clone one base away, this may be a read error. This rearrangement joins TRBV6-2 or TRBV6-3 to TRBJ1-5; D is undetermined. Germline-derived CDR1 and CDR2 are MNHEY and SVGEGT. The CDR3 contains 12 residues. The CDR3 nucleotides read TGTGCCAGCTGTTACTCTGGTAAGCCCCAGCATTTT. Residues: CASCYSGKPQHF.

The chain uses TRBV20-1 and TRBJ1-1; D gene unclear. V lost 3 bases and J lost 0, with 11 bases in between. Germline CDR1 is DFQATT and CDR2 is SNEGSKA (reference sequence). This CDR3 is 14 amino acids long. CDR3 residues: CSAREGTMNTEAFF. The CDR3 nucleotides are TGCAGTGCTAGGGAGGGCACGATGAACACTGAAGCTTTCTTT.

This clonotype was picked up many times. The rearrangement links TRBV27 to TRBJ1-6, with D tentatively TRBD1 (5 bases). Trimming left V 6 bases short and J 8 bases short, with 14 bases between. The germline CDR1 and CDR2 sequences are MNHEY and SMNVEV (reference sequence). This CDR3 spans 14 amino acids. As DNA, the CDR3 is TGTGCCAGCAGCTTAGATAGGGGTTATTCACCCCTCCACTTT. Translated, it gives CASSLDRGYSPLHF.

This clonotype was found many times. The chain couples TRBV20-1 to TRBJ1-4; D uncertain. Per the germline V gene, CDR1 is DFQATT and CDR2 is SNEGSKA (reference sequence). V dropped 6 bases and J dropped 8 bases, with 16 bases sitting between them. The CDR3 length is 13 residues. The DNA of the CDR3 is TGCAGTGCCAGTAGAGGGTTTGGAGAAAAACTGTTTTTT. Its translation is CSASRGFGEKLFF.

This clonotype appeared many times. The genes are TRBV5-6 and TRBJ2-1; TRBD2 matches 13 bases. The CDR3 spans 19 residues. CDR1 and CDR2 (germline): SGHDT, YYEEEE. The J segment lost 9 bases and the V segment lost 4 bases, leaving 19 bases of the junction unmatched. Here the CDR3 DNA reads TGTGCCAGCAGCAGACTGACTAGCGGGGGGCCTAGGCGGGTGATTGAGCAGTTCTTC. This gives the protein CASSRLTSGGPRRVIEQFF.

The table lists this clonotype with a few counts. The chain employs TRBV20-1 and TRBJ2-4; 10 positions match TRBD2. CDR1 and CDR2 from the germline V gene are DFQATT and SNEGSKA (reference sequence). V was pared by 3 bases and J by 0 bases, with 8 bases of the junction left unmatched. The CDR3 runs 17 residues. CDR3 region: CSARVPGLAIAKNIQYF. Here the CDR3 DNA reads TGCAGTGCTAGGGTCCCGGGACTAGCGATAGCCAAAAACATTCAGTACTTC.

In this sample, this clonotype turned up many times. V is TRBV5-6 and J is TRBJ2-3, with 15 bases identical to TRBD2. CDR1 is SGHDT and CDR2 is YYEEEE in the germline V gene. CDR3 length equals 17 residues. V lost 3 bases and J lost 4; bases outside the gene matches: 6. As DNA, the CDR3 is TGTGCCAGCAGCTACCGGACTAGCGGGAGGGGGTCAGATACGCAGTATTTT. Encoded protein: CASSYRTSGRGSDTQYF.

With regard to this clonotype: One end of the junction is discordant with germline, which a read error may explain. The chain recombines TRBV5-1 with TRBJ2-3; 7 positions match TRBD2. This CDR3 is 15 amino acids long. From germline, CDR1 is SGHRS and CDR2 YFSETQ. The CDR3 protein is CASSLRLAGTDMQYF. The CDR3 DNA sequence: TGCGCCAGCAGCTTGAGGTTAGCGGGCACAGATATGCAGTATTTT.

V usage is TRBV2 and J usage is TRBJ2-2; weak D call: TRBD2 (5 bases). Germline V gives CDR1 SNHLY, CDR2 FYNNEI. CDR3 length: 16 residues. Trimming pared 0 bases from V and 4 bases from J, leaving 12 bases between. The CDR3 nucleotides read TGTGCCAGCAGTGAAGCGTGGGAGTGGGGCACCGGGGAGCTGTTTTTT. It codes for CASSEAWEWGTGELFF.

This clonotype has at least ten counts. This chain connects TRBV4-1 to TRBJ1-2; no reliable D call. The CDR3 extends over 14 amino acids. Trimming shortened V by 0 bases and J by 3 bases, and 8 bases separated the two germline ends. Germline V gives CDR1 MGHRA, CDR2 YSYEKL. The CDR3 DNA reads TGCGCCAGCAGCCAAGAGGACGGATACTATGGCTACACCTTC. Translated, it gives CASSQEDGYYGYTF.

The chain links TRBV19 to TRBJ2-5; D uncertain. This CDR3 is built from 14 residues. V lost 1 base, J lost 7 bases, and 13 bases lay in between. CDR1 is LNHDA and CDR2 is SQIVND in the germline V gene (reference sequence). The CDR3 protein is CASSIAGPARTQYF. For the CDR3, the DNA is TGTGCCAGTAGTATAGCCGGCCCTGCTCGGACCCAGTACTTC.

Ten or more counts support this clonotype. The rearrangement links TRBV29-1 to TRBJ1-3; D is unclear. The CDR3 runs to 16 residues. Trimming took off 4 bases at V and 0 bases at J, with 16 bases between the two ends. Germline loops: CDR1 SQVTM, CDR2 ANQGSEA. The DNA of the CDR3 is TGCAGCGTTGTGAATCTTGAGCAGCACTCTGGAAACACCATATATTTT. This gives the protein CSVVNLEQHSGNTIYF.